The clone carrying this TCR beta chain occurred many times. Its antigen is still unknown. The sample comes from a study of read filtering for tumor transcriptome and immune sequencing. Study in general: By R-ISS, stages I, II and III held 8, 16 and 7 patients. Study-wide results and caveats: This fraction held mixed bone marrow immune cells after CD138-negative sorting. Correlation between methods rose after single-read clonotypes were removed.

From about 400 ng of RNA, a library with molecular barcoded alpha/delta and beta/gamma adaptors was made. MiXCR, applied by TCRdb to the reads, yields one record per CDR3 protein. The data contain around 140,000 distinct CDR3 sequences, approximately 13% of them singletons. The CDR3 consists of 16 residues. Per germline, CDR1 SQVTM and CDR2 ANQGSEA. Trimming removed 5 bases from V and 2 bases from J, with 20 bases in between. Sequencing was carried out using a population of CD138-negative cells sorted from bone marrow. J is TRBJ2-3 and V is TRBV29-1; D remains ambiguous. This clonotype was sampled from a donor at least 40 years old with multiple myeloma. The CDR3 loop reads CSVLYQLLGDTDTQYF. CDR3 bases: TGCAGCGTTTTATACCAGCTGTTAGGAGACACAGATACGCAGTATTTT.